This T cell receptor beta chain was captured by sequencing in a study of blood T cell repertoires in COVID-19. On the study more broadly: COVID-19 samples collected from the United States, Italy and Spain covered acute and convalescent phases. T cells, B-cell-depleted T cells, or PBMCs supplied cDNA or gDNA.

In terms of age and location, participants ranged from roughly 18 to 100 years and lived in about 25 US areas. In the original analysis: Estimation of nucleated cell counts relied on the amplification of reference gene primers. Data came from immunoSEQ multiplex PCR; TCRdb stores just in-frame clones and leaves some out. Clone size and V and J calls were adopted from that table, with D and trimming inferred from the DNA. The table has a few hundred thousand clones, around 89% seen once; the top ten hold 0.95% to 1.5%. V was clipped by 3 bases and J by 3 bases, with 9 bases between them. Germline V CDR1 and CDR2: KGHSH, LQKENI. The CDR3 length is 14 residues. About this clone: This sample also contains other DNA sequences that code for the same CDR3.

This chain uses TRBV18 with TRBJ1-5, with a tentative D call TRBD1 (5 bases). The clonotype originates from a woman in her 40s with acute COVID-19. Sequenced: PBMCs or T cells enriched from blood (not recorded which). The CDR3 nucleotides are TGTGCCAGCTCACCTCAGGGTTCCAATCAGCCCCAGCATTTT. Translation gives CASSPQGSNQPQHF.